These 10 T cell receptor beta chains were sequenced from one sample in a study of identical twins. TCRdb re-derived calls from the 5' RACE reads in MiXCR, one entry per CDR3 protein. This table has about 730,000 distinct CDR3 sequences, approximately 21% appearing once. These data were also reused for a study on T cells expressing NK-cell markers.

The sequenced material came from PBMCs. These TCRs come from a woman aged 18-29 years in good health.

This clonotype appeared a few times. The V call is TRBV3-1, the J call TRBJ2-3; D remains ambiguous. Trimming stripped 0 bases from V and 0 bases from J, with 10 bases between. The CDR3 contains 16 residues. Germline CDR1 is LGHDT and CDR2 is YNNKEL (reference sequence). DNA of the CDR3: TGTGCCAGCAGCCAAGATCAGCCATCTAGCACAGATACGCAGTATTTT. This gives the protein CASSQDQPSSTDTQYF.

This clonotype was seen more than once but under ten times. This chain uses TRBV20-1 with TRBJ2-1, with D unresolved. CDR3 length equals 11 residues. Germline CDR1 reads DFQATT; CDR2 reads SNEGSKA (reference sequence). The CDR3 sequence: CCSRSYNEQFF. As DNA, the CDR3 is TGCTGCAGCCGAAGTTACAATGAGCAGTTCTTC.

This clonotype was found a few times. J is TRBJ1-6 and V is TRBV6-1; TRBD1 matches at 7 bases. Germline CDR1 and CDR2: MNHNS and SASEGT. The V and J ends lost 6 bases and 5 bases, in that order; junction bases with no gene match: 7. CDR3 length equals 15 residues. Here the CDR3 DNA reads TGTGCCAGCAGGATGGGGACAGCCAATAATTCACCCCTCCACTTT. Amino acids: CASRMGTANNSPLHF.

This CDR3 reads CASSLQGGLGNTEAFF. The CDR3 DNA follows: TGTGCCAGCAGCCTCCAGGGGGGGTTGGGGAACACTGAAGCTTTCTTT. The chain combines TRBV7-2 with TRBJ1-1; 7 bases align to TRBD1. This CDR3 spans 16 amino acids. Losses at the gene ends were 5 bases for V and 1 base for J; bases not matched to a gene: 10. In germline, CDR1 is SGHTA, CDR2 FQGNSA.

The table lists this clonotype with a few counts. The J gene is TRBJ1-2, the V gene TRBV7-2, with D maybe TRBD1 (5 bases). Germline loops: CDR1 SGHTA, CDR2 FQGNSA. The CDR3 totals 14 residues. Trimming removed 6 bases from V and 4 bases from J, with 15 bases in between. The DNA for the CDR3 is TGTGCCAGCAGTATTGACGGGGCAGGCTATGGCTACACCTTC. Its protein is CASSIDGAGYGYTF. The entire variable domain, with the rest obtained from reference TRBV7-2 and TRBJ1-2, is as follows: GAGVSQSPSNKVTEKGKDVELRCDPISGHTALYWYRQSLGQGLEFLIYFQGNSAPDKSGLPSDRFSAERTGGSVSTLTIQRTQQEDSAVYLCASSIDGAGYGYTFGSGTRLTVV.

This clonotype has just a few counts. In DNA form, the CDR3 reads TGCAGTGCTATAACAGGGGCCGAGCAGTACTTC. Encoded protein: CSAITGAEQYF. This rearrangement joins TRBV20-1 to TRBJ2-7, with 7 bases aligning to TRBD1. Germline trimming cut 4 bases from V and 6 bases from J; bases unmatched to any gene: 3. Germline V CDR1 and CDR2: DFQATT, SNEGSKA (reference sequence). The CDR3 extends over 11 amino acids.

The chain links TRBV4-1 to TRBJ2-1, with a possible D match to TRBD1 (5 bases). The V gene's germline CDR1 is MGHRA and CDR2 YSYEKL. Between the trimmed V and J ends, which lost 1 base and 10 bases, there was a span of 14 bases. The CDR3 spans 14 residues. CDR3 protein: CASSQGGPYYEQFF. CDR3 in DNA: TGCGCCAGCAGCCAAGGGGGCCCCTACTACGAGCAGTTCTTC.

J is TRBJ2-5 and V is TRBV12-3 or TRBV12-4; D is undetermined. The CDR3 is made up of 13 amino acids. Trimming removed 6 bases from V and 7 bases from J, with 15 bases in between. CDR3 sequence: CASSRTDPMTQYF. As DNA, the CDR3 is TGTGCCAGCAGCCGGACCGACCCAATGACCCAGTACTTC.

The V and J genes are TRBV19 and TRBJ2-1; D uncertain. Trimming removed 3 bases from V and 9 bases from J, with 12 bases in between. Germline-derived CDR1 and CDR2 are LNHDA and SQIVND (reference sequence). This CDR3 region has 13 residues. CDR3 protein: CASSMEHHGEQFF. DNA of the CDR3: TGTGCCAGTAGTATGGAACACCACGGTGAGCAGTTCTTC.

This clonotype was recorded many times. The V call is TRBV6-1, the J call TRBJ2-1, with 10 bases lining up with TRBD1. The germline CDR1 and CDR2 sequences are MNHNS and SASEGT. The length of the CDR3 is 15 residues. Trimming cost V 5 bases and J 6 bases; bases outside gene matches: 7. CDR3 protein: CASSNSGTGANEQFF. The CDR3 DNA follows: TGTGCCAGCAGTAATTCCGGGACAGGGGCCAATGAGCAGTTCTTC.